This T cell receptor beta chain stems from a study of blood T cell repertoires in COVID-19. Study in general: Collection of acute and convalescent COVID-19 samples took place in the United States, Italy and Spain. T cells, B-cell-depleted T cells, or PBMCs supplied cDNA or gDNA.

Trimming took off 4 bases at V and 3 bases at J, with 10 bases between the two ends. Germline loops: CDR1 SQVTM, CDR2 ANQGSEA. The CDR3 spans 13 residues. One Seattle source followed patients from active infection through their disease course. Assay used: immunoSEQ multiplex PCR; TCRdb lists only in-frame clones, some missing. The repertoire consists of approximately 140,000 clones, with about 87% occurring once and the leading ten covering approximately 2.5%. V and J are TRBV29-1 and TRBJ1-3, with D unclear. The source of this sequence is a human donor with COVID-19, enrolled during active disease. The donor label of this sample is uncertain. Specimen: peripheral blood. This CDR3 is CSVALPGGNTIYF. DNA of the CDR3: TGCAGCGTTGCGCTGCCGGGTGGAAACACCATATATTTT.